Listed here is a single T cell receptor (beta chain). The target antigen is unknown. The data are from a study of T cell responses to AZD1222 COVID-19 vaccine. Regarding the study as a whole: CD4 TCRs linked to vaccination spanned spike, dominating at 160-218 and 743-854.

Deletions cut 0 bases from V and 5 bases from J, with 7 bases between. Germline V gene data show CDR1 as SGHDN and CDR2 as FVKESK. The CDR3 covers 13 residues. The assay was immunoSEQ multiplex PCR, and TCRdb's table has in-frame clones only and misses some. The table shows just under 75,000 clones, with around three quarters occurring only once. The study pooled second doses at about 4 or about 12 weeks. The sequence was collected from an adult who received the AZD1222 COVID-19 vaccine. Sequences were derived from peripheral blood, sampled 28 days after the second AZD1222 dose. The chain uses TRBV14 and TRBJ1-2; the D is unclear. CDR3 loop: CASSQDQMYGYTF. In DNA form, the CDR3 reads TGTGCCAGCAGCCAAGATCAGATGTATGGCTACACCTTC.